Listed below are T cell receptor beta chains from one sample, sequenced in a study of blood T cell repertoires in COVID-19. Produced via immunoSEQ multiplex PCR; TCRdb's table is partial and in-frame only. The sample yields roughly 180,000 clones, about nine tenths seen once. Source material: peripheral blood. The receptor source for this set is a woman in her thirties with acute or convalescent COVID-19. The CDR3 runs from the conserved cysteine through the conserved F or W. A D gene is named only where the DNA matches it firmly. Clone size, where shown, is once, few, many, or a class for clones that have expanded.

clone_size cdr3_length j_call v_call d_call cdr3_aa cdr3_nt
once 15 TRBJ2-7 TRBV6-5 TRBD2 CASSYASGSYYEQYF TGTGCCAGCAGTTACGCCAGCGGGAGTTACTACGAGCAGTACTTC
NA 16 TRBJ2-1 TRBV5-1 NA CASSPLHASSYNEQFF TGCGCCAGCAGCCCGTTGCATGCCAGCTCCTACAATGAGCAGTTCTTC
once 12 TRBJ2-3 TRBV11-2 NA CASSLPSGPPYF TGTGCCAGCAGCTTACCCAGCGGGCCCCCGTATTTT
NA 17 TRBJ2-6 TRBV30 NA CAWSVRGAPLFLNVLTF TGTGCCTGGAGTGTACGTGGGGCACCCCTTTTTCTCAACGTCCTGACTTTC
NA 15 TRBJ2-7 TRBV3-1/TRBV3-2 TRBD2 CASSRLAGVGYEQYF TGTGCCAGCAGCCGGCTAGCGGGAGTTGGCTACGAGCAGTACTTC
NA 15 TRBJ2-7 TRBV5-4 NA CASSYSSRTSYEQYF TGTGCCAGCAGCTACTCTAGCAGAACCTCCTACGAGCAGTACTTC
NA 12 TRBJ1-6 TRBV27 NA CASSLGASPLHF TGTGCCAGCAGTTTAGGGGCTTCACCCCTCCACTTT
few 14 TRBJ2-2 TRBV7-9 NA CASSLDESTGELFF TGTGCCAGCAGCTTAGACGAGTCAACCGGGGAGCTGTTTTTT
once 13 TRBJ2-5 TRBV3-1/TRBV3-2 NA CASSQAGWETQYF TGTGCCAGCAGCCAAGCAGGGTGGGAGACCCAGTACTTC
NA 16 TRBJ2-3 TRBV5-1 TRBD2 CASGLGAGVVEDTQYF TGCGCCAGCGGGTTGGGAGCGGGAGTGGTAGAGGATACGCAGTATTTT
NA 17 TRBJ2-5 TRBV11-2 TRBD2 CASSLDRTGGGLGTQYF TGTGCCAGCAGCTTAGATAGAACCGGCGGGGGTTTGGGGACCCAGTACTTC
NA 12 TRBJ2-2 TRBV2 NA CASSRNTGELFF TGTGCCAGCAGCCGGAACACCGGGGAGCTGTTTTTT
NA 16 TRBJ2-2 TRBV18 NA CASSQFIAGNTGELFF TGTGCCAGCTCACAATTTATCGCGGGGAACACCGGGGAGCTGTTTTTT
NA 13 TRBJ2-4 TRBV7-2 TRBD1 CASSIRDRNIQYF TGTGCCAGCAGCATCCGGGACAGAAACATTCAGTACTTC
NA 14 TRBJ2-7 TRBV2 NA CASSEPVGPYEQYF TGTGCCAGCAGTGAACCTGTGGGGCCCTACGAGCAGTACTTC
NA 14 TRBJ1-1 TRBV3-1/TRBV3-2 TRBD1 CASGWTGGNTEAFF TGTGCCAGCGGATGGACAGGGGGTAACACTGAAGCTTTCTTT
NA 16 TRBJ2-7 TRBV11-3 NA CASSSNGGLATYEQYF TGTGCCAGCAGCTCCAACGGGGGTCTAGCAACCTACGAGCAGTACTTC
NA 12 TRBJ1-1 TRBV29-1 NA CSVLRQDRVAFF TGCAGCGTCCTAAGACAGGATCGAGTAGCTTTCTTT
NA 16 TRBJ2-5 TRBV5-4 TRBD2 CASSEISGNSVGTQYF TGTGCCAGCAGCGAAATTAGCGGGAATAGTGTCGGGACCCAGTACTTC
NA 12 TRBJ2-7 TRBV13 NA CASRAGAYEQYF TGTGCCAGCAGAGCAGGGGCCTACGAGCAGTACTTC
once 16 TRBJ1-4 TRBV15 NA CATTRNRAATNEKLFF TGTGCCACTACCCGCAACAGGGCTGCAACTAATGAAAAACTGTTTTTT